The 9 T cell receptor beta chains below all came from one sample that was sequenced in a study of T-cell reconstitution after alpha-beta-depleted transplantation in children. The authors prepared the TCRbeta library with unique molecular identifiers. TCRdb reprocessed the PCR reads via MiXCR and lists one record per CDR3 protein. Among around 15,000 distinct CDR3 sequences listed, around 4.9% were seen once. This material consisted of PBMCs, taken before TCRalphabeta/CD19-depleted stem cell transplant. All receptors come from a boy younger than 18 with acute lymphoblastic leukemia, due to receive a stem cell transplant.

This clonotype ranks as medium-sized. The V gene is TRBV5-1, the J gene TRBJ2-7; D unclear. Between the trimmed V and J ends, which lost 1 base and 2 bases, there was a span of 7 bases. There are 13 residues in the CDR3. Germline loops: CDR1 SGHRS, CDR2 YFSETQ. The chain's CDR3 is CASSLSGPYEQYF. The CDR3 DNA reads TGCGCCAGCAGCTTGTCAGGCCCCTACGAGCAGTACTTC.

The table lists this clonotype with many counts. This chain uses TRBV18 with TRBJ2-3, with D tentatively TRBD1 (6 bases). Germline lookup yields CDR1 KGHSH and CDR2 LQKENI. CDR3 length: 15 residues. Trimming pared 10 bases from V and 4 bases from J, leaving 21 bases between. The CDR3 coding sequence is TGTGCCACCTTCCCGCCAGGGGAAGTCGCAGATACGCAGTATTTT. Protein: CATFPPGEVADTQYF.

By frequency in the sample, this clonotype is medium-sized. The chain joins TRBV10-2 to TRBJ2-1; no firm D call. The CDR3 spans 13 residues. Trimming stripped 4 bases from V and 4 bases from J, with 8 bases between. Per germline, CDR1 WSHSY and CDR2 SAAADI. CDR3 sequence (DNA): TGCGCCAGCAGTGGGCACGGGTACAATGAGCAGTTCTTC. Protein sequence: CASSGHGYNEQFF.

At least ten counts were recorded for this clonotype. V gene TRBV15 combines with J gene TRBJ1-5; 10 bases line up with TRBD1. The CDR3 has 15 residues. Unmatched junction bases numbered 5, after V lost 3 bases and J lost 6 bases. Germline V gives CDR1 LNHNV, CDR2 YYDKDF (reference sequence). The CDR3 reads CATSRGDRGGQPQHF. For the CDR3, the DNA is TGTGCCACCAGCAGGGGGGACAGGGGAGGTCAGCCCCAGCATTTT.

This clonotype was seen many times. The chain is built from TRBV9 and TRBJ2-3; no reliable D call. Germline loops: CDR1 SGDLS, CDR2 YYNGEE. The CDR3 has 13 residues. V dropped 2 bases and J dropped 1 base, with 5 bases sitting between them. CDR3 nucleotide sequence: TGTGCCAGCAGCGTTCTGGGCACAGATACGCAGTATTTT. Its protein product is CASSVLGTDTQYF.

At least ten counts were recorded for this clonotype. The gene calls are TRBV15 and TRBJ2-3; no clear D gene. CDR3 length: 12 amino acids. Germline loops: CDR1 LNHNV, CDR2 YYDKDF (reference sequence). V lost 0 bases and J 7 bases, leaving 5 bases between the germline ends. The DNA of the CDR3 is TGTGCCACCAGCAGAGATGAACATACGCAGTATTTT. It translates to CATSRDEHTQYF.

Judged by abundance, this clonotype is medium-sized. CDR3 protein: CASSLGQTGNTEAFF. Written as DNA, the CDR3 is TGTGCCAGCAGTTTAGGGCAGACAGGGAACACTGAAGCTTTCTTT. The chain uses TRBV12-3 or TRBV12-4 and TRBJ1-1; the D gene is possibly TRBD1 (6 bases). V was pared by 1 base and J by 1 base, with 10 bases between. The CDR3 covers 15 residues.

This clonotype has at least ten counts. J is TRBJ1-4 and V is TRBV11-1; D call uncertain. The CDR3 sequence is 15 residues long. The ends were cut back, 4 bases at V and 0 bases at J, with 9 bases in the middle. Germline V gene lookup returns CDR1 SGHAT and CDR2 FQDESV (reference sequence). The DNA for the CDR3 is TGTGCCAGCAGCTCAGACACCACAACTAATGAAAAACTGTTTTTT. Protein sequence: CASSSDTTTNEKLFF.

This clonotype was counted at least ten times. A junction end diverges from the germline sequence, so it may reflect a read error. The chain recombines TRBV20-1 with TRBJ1-1; possible D gene TRBD1, 5 bases. The CDR3 loop spans 14 amino acids. Germline values: CDR1 DFQATT, CDR2 SNEGSKA (reference sequence). The CDR3 bases are TGCAGTGCTAGAGATATGGGGGAAGCGACTGAAGTTTTCTTT. This sequence encodes CSARDMGEATEVFF.